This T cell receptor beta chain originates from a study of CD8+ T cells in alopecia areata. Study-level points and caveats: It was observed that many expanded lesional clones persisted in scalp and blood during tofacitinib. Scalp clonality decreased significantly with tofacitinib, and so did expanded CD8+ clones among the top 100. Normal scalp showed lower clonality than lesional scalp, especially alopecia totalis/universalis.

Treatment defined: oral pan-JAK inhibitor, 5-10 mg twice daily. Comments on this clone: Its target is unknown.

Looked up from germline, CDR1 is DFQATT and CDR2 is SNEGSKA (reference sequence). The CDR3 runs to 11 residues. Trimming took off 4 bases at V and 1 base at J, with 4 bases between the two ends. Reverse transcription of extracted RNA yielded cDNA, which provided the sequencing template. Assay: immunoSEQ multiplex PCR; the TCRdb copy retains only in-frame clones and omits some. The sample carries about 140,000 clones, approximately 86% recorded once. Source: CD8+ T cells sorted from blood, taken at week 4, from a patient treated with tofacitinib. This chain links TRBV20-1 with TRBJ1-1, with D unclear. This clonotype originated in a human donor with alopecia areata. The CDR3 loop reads CSATQNTEAFF. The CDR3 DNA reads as TGCAGTGCTACACAGAACACTGAAGCTTTCTTT.